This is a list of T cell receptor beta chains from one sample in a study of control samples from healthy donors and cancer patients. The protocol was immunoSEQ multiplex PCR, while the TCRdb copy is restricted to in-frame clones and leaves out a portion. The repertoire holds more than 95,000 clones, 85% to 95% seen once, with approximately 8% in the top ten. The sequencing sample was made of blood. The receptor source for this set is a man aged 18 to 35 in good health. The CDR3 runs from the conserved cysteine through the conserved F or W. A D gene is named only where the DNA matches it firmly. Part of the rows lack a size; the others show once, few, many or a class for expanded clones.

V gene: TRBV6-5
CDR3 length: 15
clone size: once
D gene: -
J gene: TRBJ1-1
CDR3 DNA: TGTGCCAGCAGTTACGACCCCGGGGGGAACACTGAAGCTTTCTTT
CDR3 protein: CASSYDPGGNTEAFF

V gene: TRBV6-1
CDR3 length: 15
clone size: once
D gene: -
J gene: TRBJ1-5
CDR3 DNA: TGTGCCAGCAGTGAAGTTGGCACGGGGTATCAGCCCCAGCATTTT
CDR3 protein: CASSEVGTGYQPQHF

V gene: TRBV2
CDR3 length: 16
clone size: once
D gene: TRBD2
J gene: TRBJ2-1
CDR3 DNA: TGTGCCAGCGGGGGACTAGCGGGAGGCCCATACAATGAGCAGTTCTTC
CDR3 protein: CASGGLAGGPYNEQFF

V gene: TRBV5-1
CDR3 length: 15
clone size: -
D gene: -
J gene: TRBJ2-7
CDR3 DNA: TGCGCCAGCAGCCTGGCGGCGGGACCTACCTACGAGCAGTACTTC
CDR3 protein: CASSLAAGPTYEQYF

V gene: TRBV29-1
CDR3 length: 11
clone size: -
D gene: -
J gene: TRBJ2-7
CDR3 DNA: TGCAGCGTGGGGGACGGGTACGAGCAGTACTTC
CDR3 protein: CSVGDGYEQYF

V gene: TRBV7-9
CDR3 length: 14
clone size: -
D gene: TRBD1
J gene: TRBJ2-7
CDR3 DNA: TGTGCCAGCAGCCCACCGGGACAGGTCTACGAGCAGTACTTC
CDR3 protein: CASSPPGQVYEQYF

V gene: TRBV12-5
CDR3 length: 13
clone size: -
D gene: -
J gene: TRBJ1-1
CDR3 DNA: TGTGCTAGTGGTTTGGGGCAGGGCCCCGGGGCTTTCTTT
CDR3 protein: CASGLGQGPGAFF

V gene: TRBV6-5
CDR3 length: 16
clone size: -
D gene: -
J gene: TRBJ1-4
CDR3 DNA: TGTGCCAGCAGTTACTCATCTGACGGAGGAGTGGAAAAACTGTTTTTT
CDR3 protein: CASSYSSDGGVEKLFF

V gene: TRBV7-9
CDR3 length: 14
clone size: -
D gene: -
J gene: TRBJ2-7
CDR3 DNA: TGTGCCAGCAGCTTAAGGGACGGTTTTCACGAGCAGTACTTC
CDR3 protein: CASSLRDGFHEQYF

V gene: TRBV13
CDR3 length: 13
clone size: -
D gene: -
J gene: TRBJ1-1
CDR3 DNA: TGTGCCAGCAGCACCCGGGGAAACACTGAAGCTTTCTTT
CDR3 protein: CASSTRGNTEAFF

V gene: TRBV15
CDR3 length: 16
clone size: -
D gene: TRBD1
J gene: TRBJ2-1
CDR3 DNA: TGTGCCACCAGCAGAGATTGGGCAGGGGGCCGTAGGGAGCAGTTCTTC
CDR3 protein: CATSRDWAGGRREQFF

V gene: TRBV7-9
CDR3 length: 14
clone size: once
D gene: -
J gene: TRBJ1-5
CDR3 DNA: TGTGCCAGCAGCTTAGCCAATAGCAATCAGCCCCAGCATTTT
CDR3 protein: CASSLANSNQPQHF

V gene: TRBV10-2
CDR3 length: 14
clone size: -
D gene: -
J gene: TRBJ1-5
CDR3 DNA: TGCGCCAGCGCAAGGGCGGCAAGCAATCAGCCCCAGCATTTT
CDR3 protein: CASARAASNQPQHF

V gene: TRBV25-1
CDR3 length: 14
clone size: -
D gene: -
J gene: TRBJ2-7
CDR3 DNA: TGTGCCAGCAGTGAACACGCTACCTCCTACGAGCAGTACTTC
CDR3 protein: CASSEHATSYEQYF

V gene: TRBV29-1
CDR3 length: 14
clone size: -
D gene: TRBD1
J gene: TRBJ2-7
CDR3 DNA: TGCAGCGTTGTTTTCAGGGACAGGGGGTACGAGCAGTACTTC
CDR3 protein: CSVVFRDRGYEQYF

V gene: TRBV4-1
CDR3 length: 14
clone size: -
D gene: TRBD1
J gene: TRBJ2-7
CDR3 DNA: TGCGCCAGCAGCCACGGGACAGACTTTTACGAGCAGTACTTC
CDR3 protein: CASSHGTDFYEQYF

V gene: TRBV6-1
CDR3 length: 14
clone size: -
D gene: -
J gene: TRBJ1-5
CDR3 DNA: TGTGCCAGCAGTGAAGTGACGATCAATCAGCCCCAGCATTTT
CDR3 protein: CASSEVTINQPQHF

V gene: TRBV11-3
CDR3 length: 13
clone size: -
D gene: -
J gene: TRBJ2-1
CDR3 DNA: TGTGCCAGCAGCTTAAATCAGAACAATGAGCAGTTCTTC
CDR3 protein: CASSLNQNNEQFF

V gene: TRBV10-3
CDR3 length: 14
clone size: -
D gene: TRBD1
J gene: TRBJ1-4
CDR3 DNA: TGTGCCATCAGTGACCTAGGGGGCGAGGAAAAACTGTTTTTT
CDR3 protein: CAISDLGGEEKLFF

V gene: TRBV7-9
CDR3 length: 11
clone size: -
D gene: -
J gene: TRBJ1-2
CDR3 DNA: TGTGCCAGCACCACCCGTGGAAGGGACACCTTC
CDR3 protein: CASTTRGRDTF

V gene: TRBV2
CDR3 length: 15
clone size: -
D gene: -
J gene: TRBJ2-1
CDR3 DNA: TGTGCCAGCAGACGGGGGGCCGGAATCTACAATGAGCAGTTCTTC
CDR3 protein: CASRRGAGIYNEQFF

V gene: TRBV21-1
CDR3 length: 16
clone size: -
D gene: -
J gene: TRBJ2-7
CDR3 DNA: TGTGCCAGCAGCAAAAGTGGGGGCGGAACTAGAGACGAGCAGTACTTC
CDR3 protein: CASSKSGGGTRDEQYF

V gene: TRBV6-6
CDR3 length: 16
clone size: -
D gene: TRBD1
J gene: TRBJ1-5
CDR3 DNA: TGTGCCAGCAGTTCGCCGGGACAGGGGTTAAATCAGCCCCAGCATTTT
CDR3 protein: CASSSPGQGLNQPQHF

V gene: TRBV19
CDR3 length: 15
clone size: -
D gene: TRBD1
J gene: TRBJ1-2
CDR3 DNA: TGTGCCAGTAGTTTCCCGGGACAGGGAAGCTATGGCTACACCTTC
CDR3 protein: CASSFPGQGSYGYTF

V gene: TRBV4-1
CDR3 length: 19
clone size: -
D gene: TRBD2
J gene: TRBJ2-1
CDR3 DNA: TGCGCCAGCAGCCAAGATGGCCCTAGCGGGGGGGCGACCTACAATGAGCAGTTCTTC
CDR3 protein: CASSQDGPSGGATYNEQFF

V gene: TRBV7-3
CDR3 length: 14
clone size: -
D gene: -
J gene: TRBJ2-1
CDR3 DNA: TGTGCCAGCAGCACGGGTGGTTCGGGGAATGAGCAGTTCTTC
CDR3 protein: CASSTGGSGNEQFF

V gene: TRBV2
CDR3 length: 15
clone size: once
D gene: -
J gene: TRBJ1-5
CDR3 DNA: TGTGCCAGCAGCGTCCGGGGGTCGGGCAATCAGCCCCAGCATTTT
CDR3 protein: CASSVRGSGNQPQHF

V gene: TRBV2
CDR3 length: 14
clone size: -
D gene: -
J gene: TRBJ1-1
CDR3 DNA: TGTGCCAGCACCCGTAGAGGGCTGAACACTGAAGCTTTCTTT
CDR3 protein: CASTRRGLNTEAFF

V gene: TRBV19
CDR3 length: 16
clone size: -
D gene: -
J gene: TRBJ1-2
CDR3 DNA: TGTGCCAGTAGTATAGAGGGGACCACCCCCATCTATGGCTACACCTTC
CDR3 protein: CASSIEGTTPIYGYTF

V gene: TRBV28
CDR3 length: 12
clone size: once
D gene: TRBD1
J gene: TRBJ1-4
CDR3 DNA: TGTGCCACCGGGACAGGGGATGAAAAACTGTTTTTT
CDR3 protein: CATGTGDEKLFF

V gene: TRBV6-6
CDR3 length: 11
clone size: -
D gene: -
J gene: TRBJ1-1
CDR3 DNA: TGTGCCAGCATCCTAGATATCCAAGCTTTCTTT
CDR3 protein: CASILDIQAFF

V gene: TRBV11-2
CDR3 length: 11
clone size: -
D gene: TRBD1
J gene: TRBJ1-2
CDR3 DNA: TGTGCCAGCAGCCCAGGGGGCGGCTACACCTTC
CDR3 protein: CASSPGGGYTF

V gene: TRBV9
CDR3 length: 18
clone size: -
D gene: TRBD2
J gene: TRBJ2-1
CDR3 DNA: TGTGCCAGCAGCGTAGGCGCTAGCGGGACGAGCTCCTACAATGAGCAGTTCTTC
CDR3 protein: CASSVGASGTSSYNEQFF

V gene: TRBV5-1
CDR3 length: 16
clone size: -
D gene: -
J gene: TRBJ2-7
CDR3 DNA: TGCGCCAGCAGCTCCGACGTGGGGGCCCGCTCCTACGAGCAGTACTTC
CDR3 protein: CASSSDVGARSYEQYF

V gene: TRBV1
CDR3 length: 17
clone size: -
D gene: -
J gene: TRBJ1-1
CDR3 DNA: TGCACCAGCAGCCAAGGGACAGGGGGGGCTTTATACACTGAAGCTTTCTTT
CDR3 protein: CTSSQGTGGALYTEAFF

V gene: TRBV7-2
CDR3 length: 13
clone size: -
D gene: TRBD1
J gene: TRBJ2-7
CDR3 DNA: TGTGCCAGCCTATTAGGGACAGGCAGCGAGCAGTACTTC
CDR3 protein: CASLLGTGSEQYF

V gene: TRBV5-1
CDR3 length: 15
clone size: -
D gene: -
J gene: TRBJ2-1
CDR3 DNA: TGCGCCAGCGGTCTCCGGGACGCCCGTGCAAATGAGCAGTTCTTC
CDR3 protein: CASGLRDARANEQFF

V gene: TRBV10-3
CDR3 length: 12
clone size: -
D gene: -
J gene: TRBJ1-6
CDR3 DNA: TGTGCCATCAGTGAGTCTGAGGCACCCCTCCACTTT
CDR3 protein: CAISESEAPLHF

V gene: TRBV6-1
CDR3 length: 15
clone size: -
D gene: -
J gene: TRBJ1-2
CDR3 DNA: TGTGCCAGCAGTGAAGTCCCGCAGAGCTACTATGGCTACACCTTC
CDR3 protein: CASSEVPQSYYGYTF

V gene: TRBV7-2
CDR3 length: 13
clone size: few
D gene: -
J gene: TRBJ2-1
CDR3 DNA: TGTGCCAGCAGCTTAGGTACCAACAATGAGCAGTTCTTC
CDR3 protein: CASSLGTNNEQFF

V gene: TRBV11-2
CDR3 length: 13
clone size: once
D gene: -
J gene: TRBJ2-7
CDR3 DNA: TGTGCCAGTGGGGCAGGGAGGACCTACGAGCAGTACTTC
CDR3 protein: CASGAGRTYEQYF

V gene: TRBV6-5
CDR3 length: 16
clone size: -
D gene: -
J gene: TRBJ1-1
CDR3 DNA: TGTGCCAGCAGTTACTCGGCCCAGGGGATAGACACTGAAGCTTTCTTT
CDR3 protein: CASSYSAQGIDTEAFF

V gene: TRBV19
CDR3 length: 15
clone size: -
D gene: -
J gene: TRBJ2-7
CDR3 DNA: TGTGCCAGTAGTCTCCGACTGGACAGCCTTGGTGAGCAGTACTTC
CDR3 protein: CASSLRLDSLGEQYF

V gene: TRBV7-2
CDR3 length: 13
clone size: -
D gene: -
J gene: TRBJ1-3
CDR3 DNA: TGTGCCAGCAGCCCCGGGTTTGGAAACACCATATATTTT
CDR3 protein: CASSPGFGNTIYF

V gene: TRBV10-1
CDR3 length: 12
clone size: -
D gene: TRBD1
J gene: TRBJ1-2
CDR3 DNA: TGCGCCAGCAGTGGGACAGGGATTGGCTACACCTTC
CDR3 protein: CASSGTGIGYTF

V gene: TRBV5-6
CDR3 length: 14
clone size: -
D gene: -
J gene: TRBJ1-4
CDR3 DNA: TGTGCCAGCAGCTTGGGTCAGAATCAAGAAAAACTGTTTTTT
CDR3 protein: CASSLGQNQEKLFF

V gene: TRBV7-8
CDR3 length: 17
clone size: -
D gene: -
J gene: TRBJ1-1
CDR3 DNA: TGTGCCAGCAGCTCCATGGAGATACCGAGACGGAACACTGAAGCTTTCTTT
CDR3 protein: CASSSMEIPRRNTEAFF

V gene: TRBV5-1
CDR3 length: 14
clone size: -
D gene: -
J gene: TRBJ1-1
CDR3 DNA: TGCGCCAGCAGCTTGGGGAGGGGGAGGACTGAAGCTTTCTTT
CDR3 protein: CASSLGRGRTEAFF

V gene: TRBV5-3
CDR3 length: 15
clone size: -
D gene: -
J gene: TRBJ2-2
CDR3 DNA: TGTGCCAGAAGCTTTTTTTCGGGGAACACCGGGGAGCTGTTTTTT
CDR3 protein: CARSFFSGNTGELFF

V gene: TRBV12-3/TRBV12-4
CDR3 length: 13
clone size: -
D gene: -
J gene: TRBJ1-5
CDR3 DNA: TGTGCCAGCAGCTCACTACCCAGTCAGCCCCAGCATTTT
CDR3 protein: CASSSLPSQPQHF

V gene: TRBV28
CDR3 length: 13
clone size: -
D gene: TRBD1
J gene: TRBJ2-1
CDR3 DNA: TGTGCCAGCAGTTTAACGGACAGGGTCAAGCAGTTCTTC
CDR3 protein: CASSLTDRVKQFF

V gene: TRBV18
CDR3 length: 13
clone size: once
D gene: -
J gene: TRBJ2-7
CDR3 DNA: TGTGCCAGCTCACCACCTGGCGCGGTCAAGCAGTACTTC
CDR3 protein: CASSPPGAVKQYF

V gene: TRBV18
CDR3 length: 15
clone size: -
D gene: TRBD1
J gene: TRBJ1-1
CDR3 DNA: TGTGCCAGCTCACCACTCCGGACAGGGAACACTGAAGCTTTCTTT
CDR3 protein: CASSPLRTGNTEAFF

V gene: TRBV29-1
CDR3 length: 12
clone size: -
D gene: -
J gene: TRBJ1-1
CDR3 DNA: TGCAGCGTTGCCCGGATGAACACTGAAGCTTTCTTT
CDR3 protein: CSVARMNTEAFF